This TCR beta chain was sequenced during a study of T cells after yellow fever vaccination (dated by TCRdb to about 2019). General notes on the study: The SMART-Seq v4 Ultra Low Input RNA kit was used to prepare libraries from fractions with low cell numbers. To follow T-cell clones before and after primary and booster YFV17D yellow fever vaccination, bulk TCR alpha and beta repertoires were sequenced over time. The cohort comprised two healthy male donors, one aged 18 to 29 and one aged 30 to 40 years. Blood was collected at multiple timepoints before and after primary and secondary immunization, and bulk PBMC replicates and cell subsets were isolated.

From a lookup of the germline V gene, CDR1 and CDR2 are SGHDT and YYEEEE. V is reduced by 0 bases and J by 11 bases, leaving a spacing of 11 bases between them. The CDR3 runs 12 amino acids, cysteine and phenylalanine included. The only DNA kept is the CDR3, 36 bases in frame from the first base. This specimen's treatment or condition label, interpreted: live attenuated yellow fever vaccine strain. PBMCs were isolated from peripheral blood using a standard Ficoll-Paque protocol. CD4 and CD8 T-cell fractions were isolated with Dynabeads CD4 and CD8 positive selection kits. TriZol was used to extract RNA from bulk PBMCs, from CD4 and CD8 fractions, and from dextramer-positive and dextramer-negative fractions. What the authors observed across the whole study: Only a couple of donors were included in the study, so the extent to which the findings can be generalized is limited. The secondary T-cell response was found to be weaker but faster than the primary response, with a peak reached on day 5 rather than on day 15. After the booster, most of the clones that had expanded following primary vaccination were detected again (almost 98% of CD4 and around 87% of CD8), which suggests that memory was broadly maintained. Computational filtering was needed because FACS-sorted repertoires could contain abundant contaminating clonotypes from the bulk population. A small fraction of clonotypes appeared in both the CD4 and CD8 compartments, likely as a result of convergent recombination.

This clonotype was counted a few times. This clone's antigen is unknown. Base qualities are not recorded, but no much larger clone differs from it by a single base. Sequencing took place on an Illumina NovaSeq 6000. Synthesis of TCR cDNA relied on 5'RACE template switching, a step that introduced a universal primer site along with unique molecular identifiers. Priming for cDNA synthesis came from both the TCR alpha and TCR beta constant segments. Libraries were amplified in two PCR steps, with sample barcodes and sequencing adapters added in the second step. Sequencing of the libraries was done on either Illumina HiSeq 2500 (2x100 bp) or NovaSeq (2x150 bp). The study's own analysis went as follows. MIGEC was used to demultiplex reads and collapse the reads into UMI consensus sequences, and MiXCR was used for V(D)J alignment. Vaccine-responding clonotypes were identified with edgeR using replicate PBMC samples, with FDR below 0.01 and a log2 fold change above 5 up to day 15 being required. Each bulk clonotype received a CD4 or CD8 identity based on whether the sequenced CD4 or CD8 repertoire contained that clonotype at higher abundance. Clones were called with MiXCR by TCRdb after fastp trimmed the public reads at Q25, and only in-frame beta chains were retained. Rows merge per CDR3 protein into single entries with the most common DNA and genes. TCRdb's processing, not the authors' own work, is the source of the V and J calls. This sample holds 250,000 to 300,000 distinct CDR3 sequences; approximately 10% were observed only once. 3% to 4% of the sample is taken by the ten largest.

The V gene is TRBV5-6 and the J gene is TRBJ1-1; no D segment can be confidently identified. The material was CD4+ T cells sorted from PBMCs, obtained 5 days after the yellow fever booster vaccination. The TCR comes from a man younger than 30 who received the YFV17D yellow fever vaccine. The DNA reads as follows: TGTGCCAGCAGCTTGGTCGGGGAGGGCGCTTTCTTT. Its translation is CASSLVGEGAFF.